The source of this TCR beta chain is a study of technical replicates of blood from a handful of donors (dated by TCRdb to about 2017). Trimming at the junction amounts to 3 bases on V and 4 bases on J, and the germline ends lie 9 bases apart. The CDR3 holds 13 amino acids from the cysteine to the phenylalanine. Only the CDR3 part of the read is kept: 39 bases, read in frame from the first base. According to the germline V gene (reference sequence), CDR1 reads MNHEY and CDR2 reads SMNVEV. The library was built by means of the immunoSEQ multiplex PCR assay. The source is immuneACCESS, and TCRdb retained only in-frame sequences with V and J called. Part of the clones is not carried over; for the studies checked, unresolved V genes explain less than half of this, and the remainder is unexplained. For this sample there are 90,000 to 100,000 clones; 85% to 95% appear just once. The ten largest account for around 0.33% of the sample.

This clone appeared a single time. This receptor's antigen is unknown. Base qualities are missing; no much larger clone stands one base away. This TCR derives from a human donor in good health. Sequenced input: T cells isolated from PBMCs. The sequence is built from TRBV27 and TRBJ1-1; 5 matching bases give a weak D call of TRBD1. The encoded CDR3 is CASSFRQITEAFF. Here is the DNA: TGTGCCAGCAGTTTTAGACAGATCACTGAAGCTTTCTTT.